This T cell receptor beta chain is from a study of cytomegalovirus exposure and HLA in healthy donors (dated by TCRdb to 2016 to 2017). Background on the whole study: The 666 repertoires of the first cohort and the roughly 120 validation repertoires were produced on the same platform, according to a later analysis. The study aimed to test whether cataloging public T cell receptors could reveal signatures of past pathogen exposure. To predict cytomegalovirus infection status, the study combined high-throughput TCR immunosequencing, statistical association of individual TCRs with disease status, and machine learning. A separate validation cohort of approximately 130 different subjects was used in addition to the roughly 700-subject first cohort.

The receptor library was made with the immunoSEQ multiplex PCR assay. In the original analysis: A statistical classification framework was developed to diagnose cytomegalovirus status using the catalog of TCR beta chain sequences. The table comes from immuneACCESS by way of TCRdb, which keeps in-frame sequences with V and J called. Part of the clones is missing from these tables; in studies checked, under half for an unresolved V gene and the rest for unknown reasons. For V, J and clone size, that table is used; D and trimming come from the DNA. This sample has 100,000 to 120,000 clones in its table, and approximately 89% of those were observed once. Under 2% of the sample is held by the ten biggest clonotypes. About this clone itself: Its recognized antigen is unknown. The input lacks base qualities; no much larger clone sits a single base away.

The germline V gene specifies MDHEN as CDR1 and SYDVKM as CDR2. The CDR3 goes from the cysteine to the phenylalanine over 14 residues. CDR3 DNA only is kept here, 42 bases in frame from base 1. Relative to germline, V is 5 bases shorter and J is 5 bases shorter, with 15 bases between their ends. Separate from the roughly 650-subject first cohort, the validation cohort of some 130 subjects was the group to which the donors belonged. What the work shows at the level of the full study, not this receptor alone: Subsequent analysis determined that TCRs grouped into clusters in the first cohort also showed a tendency toward co-occurrence across the roughly 110 validation repertoires, and about 94% of cluster scores exceeded 0. It was suggested by the authors that the approach could potentially be generalized to other disease states and immunological phenotypes. All 120 or so repertoires were used to score co-occurrence in the validation cohort in a later analysis, because that analysis had no HLA typing for the cohort. A total of 164 TCR beta chains were listed by the study as associated with cytomegalovirus. Most TCR sequences were observed very rarely across donors, whereas some public TCRs were present in many individuals. In both the original and validation cohorts, the classifier was reported to diagnose cytomegalovirus status with high specificity and sensitivity. Three of the identified cytomegalovirus-associated TCR beta chains were confirmed in vitro to be specific for cytomegalovirus antigens.

The sequenced material came from PBMCs. This receptor was identified in a young woman in good health and CMV-seronegative. The chain was built from TRBV28 and TRBJ1-2; TRBD1 might be the D gene, on 5 matching bases. The CDR3 loop reads CASSPPGGGYGYTF. The sequenced DNA is TGTGCCAGCAGTCCACCGGGGGGAGGGTATGGCTACACCTTC.